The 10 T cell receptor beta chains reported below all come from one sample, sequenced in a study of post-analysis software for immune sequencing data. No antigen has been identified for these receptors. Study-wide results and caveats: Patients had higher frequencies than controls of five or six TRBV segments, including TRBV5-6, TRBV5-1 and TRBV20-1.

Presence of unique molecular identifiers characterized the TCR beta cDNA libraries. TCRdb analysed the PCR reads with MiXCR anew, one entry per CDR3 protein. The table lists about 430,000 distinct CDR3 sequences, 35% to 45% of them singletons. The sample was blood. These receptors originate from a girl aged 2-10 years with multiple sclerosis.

The CDR3 region is CASSPVSPGQGGEQYF. The DNA for the CDR3 is TGTGCCAGCAGCCCCGTCTCCCCGGGACAGGGAGGCGAGCAGTACTTC. This chain links TRBV7-2 with TRBJ2-4; 9 bases map to TRBD1. The DNA end is more similar to TRBJ2-7, so the J call may be wrong. Germline assignment: CDR1 SGHTA and CDR2 FQGNSA. CDR3 size: 16 residues.

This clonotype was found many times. CDR3 sequence: CASSLGGTGGYEQYF. Here the CDR3 DNA reads TGCGCCAGCAGCTTGGGGGGCACGGGAGGCTACGAGCAGTACTTC. The J gene is TRBJ2-7, the V gene TRBV5-1; 7 positions match TRBD2. The CDR3 spans 15 residues. The germline V gene has CDR1 SGHRS and CDR2 YFSETQ. Trimming took 0 bases from V and 3 from J; bases not matched to a gene: 6.

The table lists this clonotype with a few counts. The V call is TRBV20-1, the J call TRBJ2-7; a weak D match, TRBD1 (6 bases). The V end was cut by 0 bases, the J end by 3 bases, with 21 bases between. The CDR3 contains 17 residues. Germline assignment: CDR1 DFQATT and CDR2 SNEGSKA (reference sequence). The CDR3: CSARDWIRGSSSYEQYF. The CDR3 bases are TGCAGTGCTAGAGATTGGATCAGGGGTTCTTCGAGCTACGAGCAGTACTTC.

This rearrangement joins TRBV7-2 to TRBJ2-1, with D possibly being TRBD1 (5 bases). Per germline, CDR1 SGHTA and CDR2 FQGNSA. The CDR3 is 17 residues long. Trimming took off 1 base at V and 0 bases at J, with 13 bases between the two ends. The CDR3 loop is CASSLDPGLSSYNEQFF. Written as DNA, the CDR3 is TGTGCCAGCAGCTTAGATCCAGGGCTAAGCTCCTACAATGAGCAGTTCTTC. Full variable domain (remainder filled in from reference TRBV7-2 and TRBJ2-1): GAGVSQSPSNKVTEKGKDVELRCDPISGHTALYWYRQSLGQGLEFLIYFQGNSAPDKSGLPSDRFSAERTGGSVSTLTIQRTQQEDSAVYLCASSLDPGLSSYNEQFFGPGTRLTVL.

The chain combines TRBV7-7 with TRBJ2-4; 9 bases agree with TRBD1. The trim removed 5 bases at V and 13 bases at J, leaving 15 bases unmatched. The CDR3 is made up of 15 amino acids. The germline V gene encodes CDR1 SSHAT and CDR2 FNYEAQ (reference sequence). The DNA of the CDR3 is TGTGCCAGCAGCCCTACCACAGGGGGCGATACTCGGCAGTACTTC. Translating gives CASSPTTGGDTRQYF.

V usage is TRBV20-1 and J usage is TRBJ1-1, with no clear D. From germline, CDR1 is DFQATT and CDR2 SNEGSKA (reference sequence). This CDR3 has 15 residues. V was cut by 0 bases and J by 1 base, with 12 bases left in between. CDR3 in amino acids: CSARDWEEQNTEAFF. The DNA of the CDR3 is TGCAGTGCTAGAGACTGGGAGGAACAGAACACTGAAGCTTTCTTT.

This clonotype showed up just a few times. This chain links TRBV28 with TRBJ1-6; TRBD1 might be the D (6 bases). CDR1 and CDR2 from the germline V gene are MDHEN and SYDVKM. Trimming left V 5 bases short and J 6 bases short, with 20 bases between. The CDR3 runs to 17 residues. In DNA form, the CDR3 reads TGTGCCAGCAGTCTAATAGGATTGACAGGCCTTAATTCACCCCTCCACTTT. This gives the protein CASSLIGLTGLNSPLHF. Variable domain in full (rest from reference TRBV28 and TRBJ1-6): DVKVTQSSRYLVKRTGEKVFLECVQDMDHENMFWYRQDPGLGLRLIYFSYDVKMKEKGDIPEGYSVSREKKERFSLILESASTNQTSMYLCASSLIGLTGLNSPLHFGNGTRLTVT.

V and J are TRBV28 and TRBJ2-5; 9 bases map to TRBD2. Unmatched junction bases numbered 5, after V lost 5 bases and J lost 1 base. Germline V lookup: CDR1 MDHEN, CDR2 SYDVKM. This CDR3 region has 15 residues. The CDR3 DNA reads TGTGCCAGCAGTCCTGAGACTAGCGGCCAAGAGACCCAGTACTTC. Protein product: CASSPETSGQETQYF.

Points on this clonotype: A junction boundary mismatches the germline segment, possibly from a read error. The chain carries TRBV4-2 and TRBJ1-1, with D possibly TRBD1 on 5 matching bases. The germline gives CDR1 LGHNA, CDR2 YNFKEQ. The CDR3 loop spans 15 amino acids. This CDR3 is CASSQEGDPNTEAFF. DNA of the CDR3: TGTGCCAGCAGCCAAGAGGGGGACCCGAACACAGAAGCTTTCTTT.

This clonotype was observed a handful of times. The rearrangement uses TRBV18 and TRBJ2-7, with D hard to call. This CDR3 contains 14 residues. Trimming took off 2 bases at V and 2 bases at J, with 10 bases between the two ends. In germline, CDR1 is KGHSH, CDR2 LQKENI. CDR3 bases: TGTGCCAGCTCACCAATCAGTTATCCCTACGAGCAGTACTTC. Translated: CASSPISYPYEQYF.